This entry describes one TCR beta chain. This record belongs to a study of technical replicates of blood from a handful of donors. Only in-frame clones appear in the TCRdb table, and some are missing; sequencing was by immunoSEQ multiplex PCR. Here the sample spans tens of thousands of clones, about 91% being singletons. The CDR3 length is 16 residues. The V end was cut by 4 bases, the J end by 4 bases, with 17 bases between. Germline CDR1 reads SEHNR; CDR2 reads FQNEAQ (reference sequence). The clonotype comes from a human donor in good health. J is TRBJ2-1 and V is TRBV7-9, with D perhaps matching TRBD2 (6 bases). The sample comprised T cells isolated from PBMCs. In DNA form, the CDR3 reads TGTGCCAGCAGCTCCGGCAGCGGGTTATTTTACAATGAGCAGTTCTTC. Protein product: CASSSGSGLFYNEQFF.